Sequencing of this TCR beta chain was carried out in a study of control samples from healthy donors and cancer patients. The CDR3 has 16 amino acids. Germline V gene sequence: CDR1 LNHDA, CDR2 SQIVND (reference sequence). After removal of 2 bases from V and 4 bases from J, the junction contained 7 bases not matched to a gene. Assay: immunoSEQ multiplex PCR; the TCRdb copy retains only in-frame clones and omits some. This repertoire shows some 150,000 clones, 89% found once; its top ten account for around 4.6%. By frequency in the sample, this clone is medium-sized. The clonotype was recovered from a man aged 25-40 years in good health. The rearrangement joins TRBV19 to TRBJ2-1, with 8 bases aligning to TRBD1. The sample consisted of blood. CDR3: CASSIRGTGVYNEQFF. CDR3 DNA: TGTGCCAGTAGTATAAGAGGGACAGGCGTTTACAATGAGCAGTTCTTC.